The 12 T cell receptor beta chains listed next were all sequenced from one sample in a study of T cells in Graves' hyperthyroidism and ophthalmopathy. Regions amplified from RNA transcripts were the TCR beta CDR3 regions. HTBI primers were used for first-round RT-PCR of the TCR CDR3. From the multiplex PCR reads, TCRdb called clonotypes with MiXCR, one entry per CDR3 protein. The table has a few hundred thousand distinct CDR3 sequences, around 15% seen once. Material: blood. The receptors derive from a woman under 30 with Graves' hyperthyroidism.

This clonotype was detected ten times or more. The chain carries TRBV30 and TRBJ1-1; 9 nucleotides align to TRBD1. Unmatched junction bases numbered 11, after V lost 0 bases and J lost 3 bases. The germline V gene encodes CDR1 GTSNPN and CDR2 SVGIG (reference sequence). CDR3 length equals 17 residues. The CDR3 sequence: CAWSVTGTGQRDTEAFF. The CDR3 DNA is TGTGCCTGGAGTGTAACGGGGACAGGGCAGAGAGACACTGAAGCTTTCTTT.

This chain connects TRBV4-1 to TRBJ2-1; D is possibly TRBD2 (7 bases). Germline CDR1 is MGHRA and CDR2 is YSYEKL. The CDR3 totals 15 residues. V was shortened by 5 bases and J by 11 bases, with 22 bases between the two germline ends. CDR3 residues: CASSERGGGRLKQFF. The CDR3 nucleotides read TGCGCCAGCAGCGAAAGGGGGGGAGGGCGACTTAAGCAGTTCTTC.

In this sample, this clonotype turned up many times. The CDR3: CASRLTGDTEAFF. For the CDR3, the DNA is TGTGCCAGCAGACTAACAGGGGATACTGAAGCTTTCTTT. The chain recombines TRBV3-1 with TRBJ1-1; 7 positions agree with TRBD1. The germline V gene has CDR1 LGHDT and CDR2 YNNKEL (reference sequence). This CDR3 is built from 13 residues. The J segment lost 5 bases and the V segment lost 6 bases, leaving 6 bases of the junction unmatched. The variable domain in full, completed from reference TRBV3-1 and TRBJ1-1, reads DTAVSQTPKYLVTQMGNDKSIKCEQNLGHDTMYWYKQDSKKFLKIMFSYNNKELIINETVPNRFSPKSPDKAHLNLHINSLELGDSAVYFCASRLTGDTEAFFGQGTRLTVV.

The table lists this clonotype with many counts. This chain links TRBV12-5 with TRBJ1-2; weak D call: TRBD1 (6 bases). This CDR3 has 14 residues. Germline CDR1 is LGHNT and CDR2 is FRNRAP. V dropped 6 bases and J dropped 6 bases, with 17 bases sitting between them. CDR3 sequence: CASGPPLRGDGYTF. The CDR3 DNA reads as TGTGCTAGTGGCCCCCCACTCAGGGGCGATGGCTACACCTTC.

This clonotype was recorded at least ten times. The chain employs TRBV24-1 and TRBJ2-1; no clear D. V was cut by 4 bases and J by 0 bases, with 12 bases left in between. This CDR3 spans 16 amino acids. Germline V lookup: CDR1 KGHDR, CDR2 SFDVKD. CDR3 residues: CATSESKFSSYNEQFF. The CDR3 DNA is TGTGCCACCAGTGAGAGTAAGTTCAGCTCCTACAATGAGCAGTTCTTC.

The CDR3 DNA reads as TGTGCCAGCAGTCCCCTAGGAGCCACTGAGCAGTACGTC. Amino acid sequence: CASSPLGATEQYV. J is TRBJ2-7 and V is TRBV27; D uncertain. The CDR3 length is 13 residues. Germline lookup yields CDR1 MNHEY and CDR2 SMNVEV (reference sequence). V was shortened by 5 bases and J by 7 bases, with 15 bases between the two germline ends.

The chain combines TRBV12-3 or TRBV12-4 with TRBJ1-2; 8 nucleotides align to TRBD1. J gave up 6 bases and V 4 bases, and 7 bases lay outside the gene matches. This CDR3 comprises 14 residues. For the CDR3, the DNA is TGTGCCAGCAGTTCGGACAGGGCGAGTCATGGCTACACCTTC. Amino acids: CASSSDRASHGYTF.

V usage is TRBV20-1 and J usage is TRBJ1-5; 12 bases are shared with TRBD1. V was pared by 5 bases and J by 7 bases, with 12 bases of the junction left unmatched. Germline loops: CDR1 DFQATT, CDR2 SNEGSKA (reference sequence). CDR3 length: 16 residues. The CDR3 is CSARTGTGGDWQPQHF. The CDR3, as DNA: TGCAGTGCTCGTACCGGGACAGGGGGCGATTGGCAGCCCCAGCATTTT.

This sequence joins TRBV6-1 and TRBJ1-1; TRBD1 might be the D (5 bases). CDR1 is MNHNS, CDR2 SASEGT, per germline. The germline V and J ends were trimmed by 6 bases and 0 bases, with 11 bases remaining between them. The CDR3 is 14 amino acids. The CDR3 protein is CASRDPGLNTEAFF. The DNA for the CDR3 is TGTGCCAGCAGAGACCCGGGACTGAACACTGAAGCTTTCTTT.

The gene calls are TRBV7-9 and TRBJ2-3; D not certain. Germline V gene sequence: CDR1 SEHNR, CDR2 FQNEAQ (reference sequence). The CDR3 covers 12 residues. Between the trimmed V and J ends, which lost 5 bases and 8 bases, there was a span of 11 bases. CDR3 bases: TGTGCCAGCAGCCATGATTCGGGTACGCAGTATTTT. Residues: CASSHDSGTQYF. The full variable domain, in which reference TRBV7-9 and TRBJ2-3 provide the parts outside the CDR3, is DTGVSQNPRHKITKRGQNVTFRCDPISEHNRLYWYRQTLGQGPEFLTYFQNEAQLEKSRLLSDRFSAERPKGSFSTLEIQRTEQGDSAMYLCASSHDSGTQYFGPGTRLTVL.

V and J are TRBV12-3 or TRBV12-4 and TRBJ2-2; 8 bases fit TRBD2. This CDR3 contains 17 residues. The trim removed 6 bases at V and 4 bases at J, leaving 13 bases unmatched. CDR3: CASRLSRLSGGTGELFF. CDR3 DNA sequence: TGTGCCAGCAGATTAAGCCGCCTAAGCGGGGGCACCGGGGAGCTGTTTTTT.

The chain links TRBV20-1 to TRBJ2-1; a weak D match, TRBD2 (6 bases). The CDR3 has 14 amino acids. Germline V gene lookup returns CDR1 DFQATT and CDR2 SNEGSKA (reference sequence). The V and J ends lost 0 bases and 1 base respectively, with 7 bases between them. The CDR3 DNA reads TGCAGTGCTAGAGAGGCGGGATCCTACAATGAGCAGTTCTTC. The encoded protein is CSAREAGSYNEQFF.